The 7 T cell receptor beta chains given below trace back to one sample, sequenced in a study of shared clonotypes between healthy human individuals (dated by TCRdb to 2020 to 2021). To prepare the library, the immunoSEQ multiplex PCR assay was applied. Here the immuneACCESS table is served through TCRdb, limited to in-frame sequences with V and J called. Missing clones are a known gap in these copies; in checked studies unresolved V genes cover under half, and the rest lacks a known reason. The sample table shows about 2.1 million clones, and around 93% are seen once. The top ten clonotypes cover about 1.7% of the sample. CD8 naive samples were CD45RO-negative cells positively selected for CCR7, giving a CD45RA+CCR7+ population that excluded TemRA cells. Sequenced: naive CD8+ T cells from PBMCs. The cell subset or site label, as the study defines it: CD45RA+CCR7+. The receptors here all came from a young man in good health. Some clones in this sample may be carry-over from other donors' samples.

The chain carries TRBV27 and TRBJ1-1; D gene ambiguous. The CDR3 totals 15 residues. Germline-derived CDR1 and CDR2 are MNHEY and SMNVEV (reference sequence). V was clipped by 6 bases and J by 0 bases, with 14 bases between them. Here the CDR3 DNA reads TGTGCCAGCAGGTCTTCGGGTCTTTTGAACACTGAAGCTTTCTTT. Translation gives CASRSSGLLNTEAFF.

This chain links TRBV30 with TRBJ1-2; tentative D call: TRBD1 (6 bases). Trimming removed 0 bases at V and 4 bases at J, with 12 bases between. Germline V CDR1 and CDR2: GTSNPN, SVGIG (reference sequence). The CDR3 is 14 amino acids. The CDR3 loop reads CAWSVVGGAYGYTF. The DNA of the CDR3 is TGTGCCTGGAGTGTTGTAGGGGGGGCCTATGGCTACACCTTC.

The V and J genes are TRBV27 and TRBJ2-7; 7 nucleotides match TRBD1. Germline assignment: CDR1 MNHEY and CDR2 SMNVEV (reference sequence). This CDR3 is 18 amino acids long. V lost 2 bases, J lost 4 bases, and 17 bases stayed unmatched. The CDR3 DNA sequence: TGTGCCAGCAGTTTAAGGCAGGGGGATCCCAAAGGGGTTTACGAGCAGTACTTC. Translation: CASSLRQGDPKGVYEQYF.

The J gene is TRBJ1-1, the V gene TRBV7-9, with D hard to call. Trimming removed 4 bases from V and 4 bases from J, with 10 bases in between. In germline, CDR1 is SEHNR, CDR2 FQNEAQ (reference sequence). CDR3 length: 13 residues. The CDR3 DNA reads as TGTGCCAGCAGCTCGAGCCTGAGCACTGAAGCTTTCTTT. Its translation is CASSSSLSTEAFF.

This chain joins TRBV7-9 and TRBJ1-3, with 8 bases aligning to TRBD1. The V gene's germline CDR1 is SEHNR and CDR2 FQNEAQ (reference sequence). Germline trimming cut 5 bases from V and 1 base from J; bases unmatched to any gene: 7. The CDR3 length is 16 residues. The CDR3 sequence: CASSGVGQGSGNTIYF. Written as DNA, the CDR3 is TGTGCCAGCAGCGGGGTAGGACAGGGATCTGGAAACACCATATATTTT.

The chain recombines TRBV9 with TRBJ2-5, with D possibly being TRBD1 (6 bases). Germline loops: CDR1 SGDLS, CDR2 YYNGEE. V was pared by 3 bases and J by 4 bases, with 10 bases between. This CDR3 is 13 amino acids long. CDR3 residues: CASSDGGSETQYF. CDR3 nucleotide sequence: TGTGCCAGCAGCGATGGGGGCTCAGAGACCCAGTACTTC.

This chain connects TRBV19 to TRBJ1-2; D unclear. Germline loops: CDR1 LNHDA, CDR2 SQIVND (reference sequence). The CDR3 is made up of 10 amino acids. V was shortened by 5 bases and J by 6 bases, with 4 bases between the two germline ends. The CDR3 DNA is TGTGCCAGTAGTCAAGATGGCTACACCTTC. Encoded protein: CASSQDGYTF. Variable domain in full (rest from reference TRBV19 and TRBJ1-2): DGGITQSPKYLFRKEGQNVTLSCEQNLNHDAMYWYRQDPGQGLRLIYYSQIVNDFQKGDIAEGYSVSREKKESFPLTVTSAQKNPTAFYLCASSQDGYTFGSGTRLTVV.